This record looks at one T cell receptor (beta chain) sequence and its context. The sample belongs to a study of cytomegalovirus exposure and HLA in healthy donors. The primer mix had 60 Vbeta and 13 Jbeta primers. Using immunoSEQ multiplex PCR, the repertoire was profiled, and TCRdb retains in-frame clones only, with some absent. Among about 140,000 clones, 60% to 80% were seen once, and the ten largest hold 1.5% to 2%. This clonotype originated in a woman aged 25 to 45 in good health and CMV-seronegative. Sequenced input: PBMCs.

CDR3 in amino acids: CASSTGQGTDTQYF. The CDR3 DNA follows: TGTGCCAGCAGCACCGGACAGGGCACAGATACGCAGTATTTT. The gene calls are TRBV2 and TRBJ2-3; 7 bases are a match to TRBD1. Trimming removed 6 bases from V and 1 base from J; junction bases left unmatched: 4. The germline V gene encodes CDR1 SNHLY and CDR2 FYNNEI. The CDR3 length is 14 residues. Together with reference TRBV2 and TRBJ2-3, the CDR3 gives the full variable domain: EPEVTQTPSHQVTQMGQEVILRCVPISNHLYFYWYRQILGQKVEFLVSFYNNEISEKSEIFDDQFSVERPDGSNFTLKIRSTKLEDSAMYFCASSTGQGTDTQYFGPGTRLTVL.